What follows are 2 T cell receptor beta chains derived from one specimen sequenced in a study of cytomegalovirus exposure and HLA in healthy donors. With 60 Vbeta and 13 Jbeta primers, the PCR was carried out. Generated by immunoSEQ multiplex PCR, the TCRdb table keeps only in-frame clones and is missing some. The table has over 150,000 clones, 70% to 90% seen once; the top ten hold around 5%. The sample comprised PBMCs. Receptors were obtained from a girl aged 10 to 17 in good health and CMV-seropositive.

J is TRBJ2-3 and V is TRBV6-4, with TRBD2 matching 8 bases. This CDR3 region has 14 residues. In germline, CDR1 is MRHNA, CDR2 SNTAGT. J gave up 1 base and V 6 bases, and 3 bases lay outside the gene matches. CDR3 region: CASSTGLGTDTQYF. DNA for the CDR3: TGTGCCAGCAGCACGGGACTAGGCACAGATACGCAGTATTTT.

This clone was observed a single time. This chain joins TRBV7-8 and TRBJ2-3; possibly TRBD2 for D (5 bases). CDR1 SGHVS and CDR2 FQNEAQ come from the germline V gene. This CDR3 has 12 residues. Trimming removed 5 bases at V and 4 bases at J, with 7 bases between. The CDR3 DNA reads TGTGCCAGCAGCCCCGGGGCAGATACGCAGTATTTT. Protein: CASSPGADTQYF.